This TCR beta chain was recovered during a study of shared clonotypes between healthy human individuals. A 200 ng quantity of DNA, roughly 32,000 T cell genomes, went into the sorted-subset replicate PCRs. Clones were sequenced by immunoSEQ multiplex PCR, and TCRdb holds only the in-frame ones, with some missing. The sample yields under 700,000 clones, roughly 95% seen once. Positive CCR7 selection of CD45RO-negative cells yielded the naive CD8 cells, and terminally differentiated effector memory CD45RA+ cells were excluded. The CDR3 contains 15 residues. V lost 0 bases to trimming and J lost 0 bases, with 7 bases between them. Germline CDR1 reads LNHNV; CDR2 reads YYDKDF (reference sequence).

The sample comprised naive CD8+ T cells sorted from blood. The clonotype comes from a woman aged 25 to 45 in good health. The chain employs TRBV15 and TRBJ2-3; D not resolved. CDR3 nucleotides: TGTGCCACCAGCAGAGAATCAGTCAGCACAGATACGCAGTATTTT. It is translated as CATSRESVSTDTQYF.